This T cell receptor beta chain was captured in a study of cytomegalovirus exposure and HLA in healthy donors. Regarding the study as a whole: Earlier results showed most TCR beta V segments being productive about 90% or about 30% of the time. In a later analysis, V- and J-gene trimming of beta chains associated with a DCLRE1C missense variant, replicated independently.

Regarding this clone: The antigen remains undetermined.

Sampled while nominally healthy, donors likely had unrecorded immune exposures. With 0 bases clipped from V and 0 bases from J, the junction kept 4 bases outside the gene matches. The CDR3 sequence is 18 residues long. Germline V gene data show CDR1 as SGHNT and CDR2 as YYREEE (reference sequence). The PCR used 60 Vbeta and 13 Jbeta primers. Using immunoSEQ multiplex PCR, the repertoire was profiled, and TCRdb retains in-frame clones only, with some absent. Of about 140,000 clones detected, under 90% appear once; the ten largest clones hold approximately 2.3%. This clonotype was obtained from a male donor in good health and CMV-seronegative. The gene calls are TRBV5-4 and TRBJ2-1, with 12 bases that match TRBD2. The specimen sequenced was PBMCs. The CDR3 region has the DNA TGTGCCAGCAGCTTGGATCTAGCGGGAGGGCCCTCCTACAATGAGCAGTTCTTC. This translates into CASSLDLAGGPSYNEQFF.